The 23 T cell receptor beta chains below were found in one sample sequenced in a study of immune cell composition in non-small cell lung cancer (TCRdb year 2017). Libraries were built with the immunoSEQ multiplex PCR assay. The clones in this table, taken by TCRdb from immuneACCESS, are in-frame only. Not every clone is retained; where verified, under half of the shortfall comes from an unresolved V gene, and the cause of the rest is unknown. The sample data list more than 2,500 clones, and roughly 80% of these were observed just once. Roughly 4.2% of the sample comes from the top ten. Sequenced material: lung tumor tissue. These receptor sequences come from a human donor with non-small cell lung cancer.

This chain joins TRBV7-6 and TRBJ2-1, with D unresolved. The CDR3 runs to 15 residues. Germline loops: CDR1 SGHVS, CDR2 FNYEAQ. The germline V and J ends were trimmed by 0 bases and 2 bases, with 8 bases remaining between them. CDR3 loop: CASSLAGSAYNEQFF. As DNA, the CDR3 is TGTGCCAGCAGCTTAGCCGGCAGCGCCTACAATGAGCAGTTCTTC.

This chain links TRBV2 with TRBJ1-1; D perhaps matches TRBD1 (6 bases). CDR1 and CDR2 from the germline V gene are SNHLY and FYNNEI. V was trimmed by 6 bases and J by 0 bases, leaving 8 bases between them. The CDR3 spans 13 residues. CDR3 sequence: CASSKGVNTEAFF. The DNA of the CDR3 is TGTGCCAGCAGCAAGGGGGTGAACACTGAAGCTTTCTTT.

This sequence joins TRBV28 and TRBJ2-7, with 8 nucleotides matching TRBD1. Looked up from germline, CDR1 is MDHEN and CDR2 is SYDVKM. The CDR3 runs to 13 residues. The V and J ends lost 7 bases and 2 bases, in that order; junction bases with no gene match: 4. The CDR3 region is CASNPDRAYEQYF. The DNA for the CDR3 is TGTGCCAGCAACCCGGACAGGGCCTACGAGCAGTACTTC. Filled out from reference TRBV28 and TRBJ2-7, the complete variable domain reads DVKVTQSSRYLVKRTGEKVFLECVQDMDHENMFWYRQDPGLGLRLIYFSYDVKMKEKGDIPEGYSVSREKKERFSLILESASTNQTSMYLCASNPDRAYEQYFGPGTRLTVT.

The chain joins TRBV5-1 to TRBJ1-5, with a weak D call TRBD1 (5 bases). Germline values: CDR1 SGHRS, CDR2 YFSETQ. The CDR3 consists of 15 residues. The germline V and J ends were trimmed by 0 bases and 0 bases, with 7 bases remaining between them. The CDR3, as DNA: TGCGCCAGCAGCTTGGGACAGAGTAGCAATCAGCCCCAGCATTTT. Translated: CASSLGQSSNQPQHF.

This clone is categorized as large. The chain employs TRBV6-5 and TRBJ1-5; D unresolved. The length of the CDR3 is 16 residues. V was cut by 2 bases and J by 6 bases, with 17 bases left in between. Germline CDR1 is MNHEY and CDR2 is SVGAGI. In nucleotides, the CDR3 is TGTGCCAGCAGTTACGGAGCTCCTGAGAGCGGTCAGCCCCAGCATTTT. Protein sequence: CASSYGAPESGQPQHF.

V usage is TRBV5-1 and J usage is TRBJ2-7; the D gene is possibly TRBD2 (7 bases). Germline assignment: CDR1 SGHRS and CDR2 YFSETQ. V was trimmed by 3 bases and J by 3 bases, leaving 10 bases between them. CDR3 length equals 13 residues. The CDR3 DNA reads TGCGCCAGCAGCTCGGGGGGCAGCTACGAGCAGTACTTC. It is translated as CASSSGGSYEQYF.

V gene TRBV4-1 combines with J gene TRBJ1-5; 7 bases map to TRBD1. V gave up 4 bases and J gave up 1 base; unmatched junction bases: 7. This CDR3 is 16 amino acids long. CDR1 and CDR2 (germline): MGHRA, YSYEKL. The CDR3 nucleotides are TGCGCCAGCAGCCCAAGAGGACAGGCGAGCAATCAGCCCCAGCATTTT. Encoded protein: CASSPRGQASNQPQHF.

V usage is TRBV28 and J usage is TRBJ1-5, with D possibly matching TRBD1 (5 bases). The CDR3 length is 14 residues. The germline V gene has CDR1 MDHEN and CDR2 SYDVKM. V was clipped by 4 bases and J by 5 bases, with 12 bases between them. The CDR3 loop is CASSSIGGYQPQHF. The DNA for the CDR3 is TGTGCCAGCAGTTCGATCGGGGGGTATCAGCCCCAGCATTTT.

The chain employs TRBV5-4 and TRBJ2-3; D possibly corresponds to TRBD2 (6 bases). CDR3 length: 16 residues. Germline V CDR1 and CDR2: SGHNT, YYREEE (reference sequence). Deletions cut 5 bases from V and 2 bases from J, with 18 bases between. CDR3 residues: CASRQEGRASTDTQYF. DNA for the CDR3: TGTGCCAGCAGGCAGGAGGGGCGGGCATCCACAGATACGCAGTATTTT.

This chain uses TRBV14 with TRBJ2-1; 11 bases are shared with TRBD1. There are 16 residues in the CDR3. V lost 1 base and J lost 5; bases outside the gene matches: 4. The germline CDR1 and CDR2 sequences are SGHDN and FVKESK. CDR3 sequence: CASSQVPGQGDNEQFF. The CDR3 bases are TGTGCCAGCAGCCAAGTACCGGGACAGGGGGACAATGAGCAGTTCTTC.

Turning to this clone: Other DNA sequences in the sample encode the same CDR3. This chain connects TRBV19 to TRBJ2-7, with D perhaps TRBD1 (6 bases). CDR1 and CDR2 from the germline V gene are LNHDA and SQIVND (reference sequence). The germline V and J ends were trimmed by 2 bases and 2 bases, with 10 bases remaining between them. The CDR3 runs to 14 residues. The CDR3 spells CASSINRATYEQYF. CDR3 in DNA: TGTGCCAGTAGTATAAACAGGGCGACCTACGAGCAGTACTTC.

The V gene is TRBV5-1, the J gene TRBJ1-2; 12 nucleotides agree with TRBD1. CDR1 and CDR2 (germline): SGHRS, YFSETQ. With V trimmed by 4 bases and J by 8 bases, 12 bases remained unmatched. This CDR3 is built from 16 residues. CDR3 amino acids: CASSPTPGQGAEGYTF. The CDR3 DNA follows: TGCGCCAGCAGCCCCACTCCGGGACAGGGGGCGGAGGGCTACACCTTC.

CDR3 in amino acids: CASSGQARETQYF. The CDR3 DNA reads TGTGCCAGTAGCGGACAAGCTAGAGAGACCCAGTACTTC. The chain uses TRBV19 and TRBJ2-5, with a tentative D call TRBD1 (5 bases). Trimming removed 6 bases from V and 4 bases from J, with 12 bases in between. This CDR3 has 13 amino acids. The germline V gene encodes CDR1 LNHDA and CDR2 SQIVND (reference sequence).

V is TRBV13 and J is TRBJ1-4; 7 bases are shared with TRBD1. J lost 3 bases, V lost 2 bases, and 6 bases had no gene match. Germline CDR1 is PRHDT and CDR2 is FYEKMQ (reference sequence). The CDR3 spans 16 residues. The CDR3 DNA sequence: TGTGCCAGCAGCTTAACAGGGGATTTAGCTAATGAAAAACTGTTTTTT. Translating it yields CASSLTGDLANEKLFF.

The V gene is TRBV9, the J gene TRBJ2-3; 12 nucleotides align to TRBD2. This CDR3 region has 17 residues. Per germline, CDR1 SGDLS and CDR2 YYNGEE. J was trimmed by 5 bases and V by 1 base; bases with no gene match: 8. Here the CDR3 DNA reads TGTGCCAGCAGCGTATCCCCTAGCGGGGGGGCCAGAGATACGCAGTATTTT. Amino acid sequence: CASSVSPSGGARDTQYF.

The chain combines TRBV4-2 with TRBJ1-2; D is perhaps TRBD1 (5 bases). The CDR3 runs to 16 residues. CDR1 and CDR2 (germline): LGHNA, YNFKEQ. Deletions cut 0 bases from V and 8 bases from J, with 19 bases between. CDR3 residues: CASSQDLRASLLGYTF. The CDR3 nucleotides read TGTGCCAGCAGCCAAGATCTCAGGGCCAGTCTTTTGGGCTACACCTTC.

This clone was observed a single time. The chain carries TRBV4-2 and TRBJ2-3, with 8 bases that match TRBD2. Germline CDR1 and CDR2: LGHNA and YNFKEQ. Trimming cost V 3 bases and J 3 bases; bases outside gene matches: 8. CDR3 size: 16 residues. The CDR3 loop is CASSHPIGGGTDTQYF. Written as DNA, the CDR3 is TGTGCCAGCAGCCATCCCATCGGGGGGGGGACAGATACGCAGTATTTT.

This sequence joins TRBV28 and TRBJ2-5, with D uncertain. This CDR3 region has 12 residues. Germline values: CDR1 MDHEN, CDR2 SYDVKM. Trimming pared 3 bases from V and 6 bases from J, leaving 8 bases between. Here the CDR3 DNA reads TGTGCCAGCAGTTTGGGCTACAAGACCCAGTACTTC. This gives the protein CASSLGYKTQYF.

This chain connects TRBV10-3 to TRBJ1-2; 10 bases match TRBD1. The CDR3 runs 15 residues. Germline V gene data show CDR1 as ENHRY and CDR2 as SYGVKD. V shed 6 bases and J 3 bases; nucleotides not matched to a gene: 7. CDR3 sequence: CAIRGRDRGDYGYTF. CDR3 DNA: TGTGCCATCAGGGGCCGGGACAGGGGCGACTATGGCTACACCTTC.

The V call is TRBV28, the J call TRBJ2-1; 8 bases fit TRBD2. This CDR3 contains 15 residues. CDR1 and CDR2 from the germline V gene are MDHEN and SYDVKM. The ends lost 1 base at V and 8 bases at J; junction bases unmatched: 7. DNA for the CDR3: TGTGCCAGCAGTTTATCTGGACTAGCCCACCATGAGCAGTTCTTC. Translated, it gives CASSLSGLAHHEQFF.

V is TRBV28 and J is TRBJ2-1, with D uncertain. Germline CDR1 and CDR2: MDHEN and SYDVKM. Trimming took 3 bases from V and 5 from J, leaving 8 bases between them. There are 13 residues in the CDR3. CDR3 loop: CASSLSVDNEQFF. The CDR3 DNA follows: TGTGCCAGCAGTTTGTCGGTCGACAATGAGCAGTTCTTC.

The rearrangement links TRBV6-1 to TRBJ2-7, with TRBD2 matching over 7 bases. CDR3 length equals 14 residues. Germline CDR1 is MNHNS and CDR2 is SASEGT. With 8 bases clipped from V and 0 bases from J, the junction kept 7 bases outside the gene matches. For the CDR3, the DNA is TGTGCCAGCCGCCTCGGGGGGAGCTCCTACGAGCAGTACTTC. As protein: CASRLGGSSYEQYF.

DNA for the CDR3: TGCGCCAGCGGGGACACTTCGTATGGCTACACCTTC. Amino acid sequence: CASGDTSYGYTF. V gene TRBV5-1 combines with J gene TRBJ1-2; D might be TRBD1 (6 bases). Germline loops: CDR1 SGHRS, CDR2 YFSETQ. The CDR3 totals 12 residues. V lost 7 bases to trimming and J lost 5 bases, with 12 bases between them.